This entry lists 25 T cell receptor beta chains sequenced from one sample in a study of T-cell memory formation after mild COVID-19 (dated by TCRdb to 2020 to 2022). Libraries came from 5' RACE. Sequencing instrument: Illumina NovaSeq 6000. TCRdb took the public reads, trimmed them with fastp at Q25, ran MiXCR for clone calling and kept in-frame beta chains. When rows share a CDR3 protein, they turn into one entry using the most common DNA and genes. This sample holds 200,000 or so distinct CDR3 sequences; 16% were observed only once. Jointly, the top ten make up roughly 2.1% of the sample. The sample comprised PBMCs or a T cell subset sorted from them (not recorded which). The receptors were sampled from an adult woman who had mild COVID-19 (a few samples of this study predate the infection). The sample titles of this study are shuffled in the database, so cell type and time point are left out; the donor was told from shared clones.

This clonotype was seen more than once but under ten times. The rearrangement joins TRBV18 to TRBJ2-3, with D tentatively TRBD2 (6 bases). Per the germline V gene, CDR1 is KGHSH and CDR2 is LQKENI. The V end lost 2 bases, the J end lost 6 bases, and 21 bases lay between the germline ends. This CDR3 region has 17 residues. CDR3 nucleotide sequence: TGTGCCAGCTCACCAACGCTCCGGCTAGCGATTCGGGATACGCAGTATTTT. Protein: CASSPTLRLAIRDTQYF. Full variable domain (outside the CDR3, taken from reference TRBV18 and TRBJ2-3): NAGVMQNPRHLVRRRGQEARLRCSPMKGHSHVYWYRQLPEEGLKFMVYLQKENIIDESGMPKERFSAEFPKEGPSILRIQQVVRGDSAAYFCASSPTLRLAIRDTQYFGPGTRLTVL.

This clonotype was seen ten or more times. CDR3 in DNA: TGCGCCAGCAGCGGGGGGAACTCCCGGGACGAGCAGTACTTC. This encodes CASSGGNSRDEQYF. V is TRBV5-1 and J is TRBJ2-7, with D perhaps TRBD2 (6 bases). The CDR3 has 14 residues. Trimming cost V 4 bases and J 5 bases, with 16 bases left between them. CDR1 is SGHRS and CDR2 is YFSETQ in the germline V gene.

This clonotype turned up a few times. The chain links TRBV7-9 to TRBJ2-7, with TRBD1 matching over 7 bases. The CDR3 extends over 14 amino acids. Germline loops: CDR1 SEHNR, CDR2 FQNEAQ (reference sequence). V was pared by 3 bases and J by 3 bases, with 5 bases of the junction left unmatched. The CDR3: CASSFVGGDYEQYF. DNA of the CDR3: TGTGCCAGCAGCTTTGTAGGGGGCGACTACGAGCAGTACTTC.

The chain links TRBV6-2 or TRBV6-3 to TRBJ2-1; 7 nucleotides match TRBD2. Germline CDR1 reads MNHEY; CDR2 reads SVGEGT. This CDR3 has 15 amino acids. V dropped 2 bases and J dropped 6; count of bases not matched to a gene: 7. For the CDR3, the DNA is TGTGCCAGCAGTTACCCAGGACTAGTTGGCAATGAGCAGTTCTTC. It is translated as CASSYPGLVGNEQFF.

The chain recombines TRBV12-3 or TRBV12-4 with TRBJ1-3; D possibly corresponds to TRBD1 (5 bases). The CDR3 spans 11 residues. The V end was cut by 8 bases, the J end by 7 bases, with 9 bases between. In nucleotides, the CDR3 is TGTGCCAGCGGACCAGGGAACACCATATATTTT. It specifies CASGPGNTIYF.

CDR3 in DNA: TGTGCCAGCAGTTGGGCCACGGGATCCGGAGCAGATACGCAGTATTTT. Its protein product is CASSWATGSGADTQYF. The chain joins TRBV6-5 to TRBJ2-3; a possible D gene is TRBD2 (5 bases). Germline assignment: CDR1 MNHEY and CDR2 SVGAGI. V shed 4 bases and J shed 4 bases, with 18 bases lying between them. The CDR3 is 16 amino acids.

The CDR3 sequence: CASSFRLLDEKNQPQHF. The CDR3 DNA reads TGTGCCAGCAGTTTCCGACTTTTGGACGAGAAGAATCAGCCCCAGCATTTT. This chain links TRBV28 with TRBJ1-5; D unresolved. The CDR3 runs to 17 residues. The V end lost 3 bases, the J end lost 4 bases, and 19 bases lay between the germline ends. Germline CDR1 reads MDHEN; CDR2 reads SYDVKM.

The V gene is TRBV5-1, the J gene TRBJ2-5, with TRBD2 identical over 11 bases. V trimming: 6 bases; J trimming: 1 base; junction bases outside the gene matches: 8. Germline V lookup: CDR1 SGHRS, CDR2 YFSETQ. The CDR3 spans 16 residues. The CDR3 is CASNPGGTSGQETQYF. CDR3 DNA: TGCGCCAGCAACCCAGGCGGGACTAGCGGCCAAGAGACCCAGTACTTC.

The genes are TRBV7-2 and TRBJ1-5; TRBD1 might be the D (6 bases). The CDR3 consists of 15 residues. Germline values: CDR1 SGHTA, CDR2 FQGNSA. The V end lost 5 bases, the J end lost 1 base, and 12 bases lay between the germline ends. CDR3 residues: CASSPQGTSNQPQHF. CDR3 nucleotide sequence: TGTGCCAGCAGCCCCCAAGGGACAAGCAATCAGCCCCAGCATTTT.

The chain couples TRBV2 to TRBJ2-7; maybe TRBD2 (5 bases). CDR3 length: 12 residues. V gave up 6 bases and J gave up 11 bases, with 17 bases separating them. Per the germline V gene, CDR1 is SNHLY and CDR2 is FYNNEI. This CDR3 reads CASRETRGRKYF. The CDR3, as DNA: TGTGCCAGCAGGGAAACTAGAGGTAGGAAGTACTTC.

This clonotype was counted a few times. The chain uses TRBV27 and TRBJ1-4, with 8 bases identical to TRBD1. The CDR3 totals 15 residues. V was pared by 4 bases and J by 6 bases, with 7 bases of the junction left unmatched. Germline lookup yields CDR1 MNHEY and CDR2 SMNVEV (reference sequence). CDR3 coding DNA: TGTGCCAGCAGTTACACGACAGGGGAGTATGAAAAACTGTTTTTT. It translates to CASSYTTGEYEKLFF. Drawing the rest from reference TRBV27 and TRBJ1-4, the complete variable domain is EAQVTQNPRYLITVTGKKLTVTCSQNMNHEYMSWYRQDPGLGLRQIYYSMNVEVTDKGDVPEGYKVSRKEKRNFPLILESPSPNQTSLYFCASSYTTGEYEKLFFGSGTQLSVL.

This rearrangement joins TRBV7-3 to TRBJ2-7; TRBD2 agrees at 8 bases. V gave up 5 bases and J gave up 0 bases; unmatched junction bases: 3. Looked up from germline, CDR1 is SGHTA and CDR2 is FQGTGA. CDR3 length equals 14 residues. DNA of the CDR3: TGTGCCAGCAGCCCCGGGGGGGCCTCCTACGAGCAGTACTTC. As protein: CASSPGGASYEQYF.

This clonotype was observed a few times. This rearrangement joins TRBV7-2 to TRBJ2-3; D gene ambiguous. The CDR3 covers 13 residues. Looked up from germline, CDR1 is SGHTA and CDR2 is FQGNSA. Trimming removed 5 bases at V and 5 bases at J, with 11 bases between. The CDR3 is CASSLVAIDTQYF. CDR3 nucleotide sequence: TGTGCCAGCAGCCTTGTCGCCATAGATACGCAGTATTTT. Full variable domain (rest looked up from reference TRBV7-2 and TRBJ2-3): GAGVSQSPSNKVTEKGKDVELRCDPISGHTALYWYRQSLGQGLEFLIYFQGNSAPDKSGLPSDRFSAERTGGSVSTLTIQRTQQEDSAVYLCASSLVAIDTQYFGPGTRLTVL.

This clonotype was seen only a few times. The CDR3 reads CASSPELGKGQYGYTF. In nucleotides, the CDR3 is TGTGCCAGCAGCCCGGAACTAGGAAAGGGCCAATATGGCTACACCTTC. J is TRBJ1-2 and V is TRBV9; D remains unclear. This CDR3 has 16 residues. V dropped 4 bases and J dropped 5 bases, with 21 bases sitting between them. Looked up from germline, CDR1 is SGDLS and CDR2 is YYNGEE.

This clonotype was seen more than once but under ten times. J is TRBJ2-7 and V is TRBV11-2, with D hard to call. Germline-derived CDR1 and CDR2 are SGHAT and FQNNGV. Trimming took 1 base from V and 2 from J, leaving 9 bases between them. The CDR3 loop spans 14 amino acids. In DNA form, the CDR3 reads TGTGCCAGCAGCTTAGGGCCACCTACCTACGAGCAGTACTTC. Translating it yields CASSLGPPTYEQYF.

This clonotype was counted between two and nine times. J is TRBJ2-2 and V is TRBV19; 9 bases fit TRBD2. CDR3 length equals 18 residues. V shed 4 bases, J shed 1 base, and the junction held 10 bases outside the gene matches. Germline assignment: CDR1 LNHDA and CDR2 SQIVND (reference sequence). CDR3 DNA sequence: TGTGCCAGTAGTACCGCCTCAGCGACTAGCGGGAACACCGGGGAGCTGTTTTTT. Encoded protein: CASSTASATSGNTGELFF.

This clonotype was detected a few times. This chain links TRBV30 with TRBJ1-5, with a possible D match to TRBD1 (6 bases). Looked up from germline, CDR1 is GTSNPN and CDR2 is SVGIG (reference sequence). CDR3 size: 14 residues. V shed 2 bases and J shed 1 base, with 9 bases lying between them. CDR3 in amino acids: CAWSTGLSNQPQHF. DNA of the CDR3: TGTGCCTGGAGTACAGGGTTGAGCAATCAGCCCCAGCATTTT. Combining the CDR3 with reference TRBV30 and TRBJ1-5 gives the whole variable domain SQTIHQWPATLVQPVGSPLSLECTVEGTSNPNLYWYRQAAGRGLQLLFYSVGIGQISSEVPQNLSASRPQDRQFILSSKKLLLSDSGFYLCAWSTGLSNQPQHFGDGTRLSIL.

The chain has TRBV7-2 and TRBJ2-3, with 7 bases identical to TRBD2. Unmatched junction bases numbered 6, after V lost 7 bases and J lost 2 bases. The V gene's germline CDR1 is SGHTA and CDR2 FQGNSA. The CDR3 is 14 residues long. CDR3 bases: TGTGCCAGCATCCGGGGGAGGGCCACAGATACGCAGTATTTT. It is translated as CASIRGRATDTQYF.

This clonotype was observed a handful of times. The chain has TRBV5-1 and TRBJ1-1; TRBD1 is a possible D gene (5 bases). Trimming removed 0 bases at V and 6 bases at J, with 15 bases between. CDR3 length equals 15 residues. Germline V lookup: CDR1 SGHRS, CDR2 YFSETQ. In DNA form, the CDR3 reads TGCGCCAGCAGCTTGGACCCAGGGAAAGGGTCTGAAGCTTTCTTT. Translating it yields CASSLDPGKGSEAFF.

The chain combines TRBV20-1 with TRBJ1-6; 8 bases are shared with TRBD1. Germline V CDR1 and CDR2: DFQATT, SNEGSKA (reference sequence). This CDR3 comprises 14 residues. J lost 5 bases, V lost 2 bases, and 2 bases had no gene match. The CDR3 region has the DNA TGCAGTGCTAGATCGGACAGGGATAATTCACCCCTCCACTTT. Residues: CSARSDRDNSPLHF.

This clonotype has just a few counts. The chain recombines TRBV20-1 with TRBJ1-1; 7 bases match TRBD1. After removal of 5 bases from V and 3 bases from J, the junction contained 6 bases not matched to a gene. This CDR3 is built from 13 residues. CDR1 and CDR2 (germline): DFQATT, SNEGSKA (reference sequence). The chain's CDR3 is CSACTGVHTEAFF. The CDR3 bases are TGCAGTGCTTGTACAGGGGTTCACACTGAAGCTTTCTTT.

This clonotype was observed at least ten times. The V call is TRBV20-1, the J call TRBJ2-2, with D possibly TRBD1 on 5 matching bases. The germline V gene has CDR1 DFQATT and CDR2 SNEGSKA (reference sequence). The V end was cut by 5 bases, the J end by 7 bases, with 17 bases between. The CDR3 covers 14 residues. Written as DNA, the CDR3 is TGCAGTGCTCCCATACCAGGGTTTCACGGGGAGCTGTTTTTT. This codes for CSAPIPGFHGELFF.

This sequence joins TRBV29-1 and TRBJ2-1; D unresolved. Trimming took 7 bases from V and 1 from J, leaving 14 bases between them. Germline lookup yields CDR1 SQVTM and CDR2 ANQGSEA. The CDR3 contains 14 residues. In nucleotides, the CDR3 is TGCAGCGCGAGTGACCGTGCATCCTACAATGAGCAGTTCTTC. Its protein product is CSASDRASYNEQFF.

The chain carries TRBV6-6 and TRBJ1-2; 8 positions agree with TRBD1. The trim removed 5 bases at V and 5 bases at J, leaving 7 bases unmatched. This CDR3 spans 14 amino acids. Germline CDR1 is MNHNY and CDR2 is SVGAGI (reference sequence). CDR3 amino acids: CASSKGDRIYGYTF. The CDR3 DNA reads TGTGCCAGCAGTAAAGGGGACAGGATATATGGCTACACCTTC.

The chain has TRBV24-1 and TRBJ2-7; unclear D gene. CDR3 length: 15 residues. Looked up from germline, CDR1 is KGHDR and CDR2 is SFDVKD. Between the trimmed V and J ends, which lost 5 bases and 5 bases, there was a span of 18 bases. The CDR3 nucleotides read TGTGCCACCAGTGGAAGGGTTGGAGATTTGAACGAGCAGTACTTC. Translated, it gives CATSGRVGDLNEQYF.